This T cell receptor beta chain was identified during a study of T cells in Graves' hyperthyroidism and ophthalmopathy. Isolation of PBMCs was performed on around 9.8 ml fresh peripheral blood. RNA transcripts provided the source from which TCR beta CDR3 regions were amplified. RT-PCR in the first round (using the HTBI primer set) targeted the TCR CDR3. TCRdb used MiXCR to reprocess the multiplex PCR reads, holding one entry per CDR3 protein. The data contain around 250,000 distinct CDR3 sequences, 24% of them singletons. This clonotype was observed at least ten times. CDR3 length: 14 residues. V was pared by 3 bases and J by 1 base, with 9 bases between. Germline V gene lookup returns CDR1 MNHNS and CDR2 SASEGT.

V usage is TRBV6-1 and J usage is TRBJ1-1; perhaps TRBD1 as D (6 bases). The TCR was taken from a middle-aged woman with Graves' ophthalmopathy. Sequencing was done on a sample of blood. CDR3 sequence reads: CASSETGRNTEAFF. In nucleotides, the CDR3 is TGTGCCAGCAGTGAGACAGGCCGGAACACTGAAGCTTTCTTT.